The 11 T cell receptor beta chains below were found in one sample sequenced in a study of blood T cell repertoires in COVID-19 (dated by TCRdb to the early 2020s). Libraries were prepared through the immunoSEQ multiplex PCR assay. The clones in this table, taken by TCRdb from immuneACCESS, are in-frame only. Not every clone is retained; where verified, under half of the shortfall comes from an unresolved V gene, and the cause of the rest is unknown. The sample table contains about 180,000 clones; only one count was recorded for about nine tenths of them. The ten most abundant clones make up 3.5% to 5% of the sample. The source material was peripheral blood. These receptor sequences come from a woman aged 25 to 45 with acute or convalescent COVID-19.

The V and J genes are TRBV28 and TRBJ2-1; 14 bases map to TRBD2. V shed 7 bases and J 6 bases; nucleotides not matched to a gene: 2. This CDR3 contains 14 residues. In germline, CDR1 is MDHEN, CDR2 SYDVKM. CDR3 sequence reads: CASTTSGRGNEQFF. CDR3 coding DNA: TGTGCCAGCACGACTAGCGGGAGGGGCAATGAGCAGTTCTTC.

This clone showed up many times. The gene calls are TRBV11-3 and TRBJ1-1, with 10 bases that match TRBD1. CDR1 and CDR2 from the germline V gene are SGHNT and YENEEA. The junction had 7 bases not matched to a gene; V was cut back by 1 base and J by 5 bases. The CDR3 loop spans 16 amino acids. The DNA for the CDR3 is TGTGCCAGCAGCTTAGGTACCGGACAGGGGGATACTGAAGCTTTCTTT. Translating gives CASSLGTGQGDTEAFF.

The chain employs TRBV6-5 and TRBJ1-6, with D perhaps matching TRBD1 (6 bases). V dropped 8 bases and J dropped 3 bases, with 11 bases sitting between them. Germline loops: CDR1 MNHEY, CDR2 SVGAGI. This CDR3 comprises 14 residues. The CDR3 DNA reads as TGTGCCAGCCGCGAGGGGGTCTATAATTCACCCCTCCACTTT. Encoded protein: CASREGVYNSPLHF.

Here the CDR3 DNA reads TGTGCCAGCAGTCTCAGTCTCTCCTACGAGCAGTACTTC. It codes for CASSLSLSYEQYF. This chain uses TRBV12-3 or TRBV12-4 with TRBJ2-7; no clear D. The CDR3 extends over 13 amino acids. The V end was cut by 5 bases, the J end by 0 bases, with 8 bases between.

This chain links TRBV28 with TRBJ1-5; no clear D gene. Looked up from germline, CDR1 is MDHEN and CDR2 is SYDVKM. This CDR3 has 14 residues. V was pared by 6 bases and J by 12 bases, with 21 bases between. The CDR3 reads CASSSPARTDRQHF. CDR3 nucleotides: TGTGCCAGCAGCTCTCCCGCTAGGACTGATCGCCAGCATTTT.

J is TRBJ2-2 and V is TRBV5-1, with 7 positions matching TRBD2. There are 15 residues in the CDR3. V shed 4 bases, J shed 7 bases, and the junction held 10 bases outside the gene matches. Looked up from germline, CDR1 is SGHRS and CDR2 is YFSETQ. Written as DNA, the CDR3 is TGCGCCAGCAGCCCCCTCGTACCTAGCGGCGGGGAGCTGTTTTTT. Its protein is CASSPLVPSGGELFF.

The chain carries TRBV27 and TRBJ2-7; D is unclear. CDR1 is MNHEY and CDR2 is SMNVEV in the germline V gene (reference sequence). V lost 2 bases, J lost 2 bases, and 7 bases lay in between. The length of the CDR3 is 13 residues. CDR3 loop: CASSLAGPYEQYF. CDR3 in DNA: TGTGCCAGCAGTTTAGCCGGTCCCTACGAGCAGTACTTC.

The chain carries TRBV21-1 and TRBJ2-7; TRBD1, as called in the table, went unchecked against the DNA. TRBV21-1 counts as a pseudogene. The length of the CDR3 is 15 residues. The CDR3 protein is CASTTSEQGTYEQYF. For the CDR3, the DNA is TGTGCCAGCACCACCTCGGAACAGGGGACCTACGAGCAGTACTTC.

J is TRBJ2-6 and V is TRBV19; D not certain. Trimming left V 3 bases short and J 5 bases short, with 11 bases between. The CDR3 has 15 amino acids. CDR1 and CDR2 (germline): LNHDA, SQIVND (reference sequence). The CDR3 coding sequence is TGTGCCAGTAGTATTCTTGGAGTAAGGGCCAACGTCCTGACTTTC. As protein: CASSILGVRANVLTF.

This chain joins TRBV4-1 and TRBJ2-1, with TRBD2 identical over 7 bases. Germline CDR1 and CDR2: MGHRA and YSYEKL. There are 13 residues in the CDR3. The V gene end was trimmed by 1 base and the J gene end by 8 bases; junction bases not matched to a gene: 2. The CDR3 loop is CASSQAGGDEQFF. CDR3 nucleotide sequence: TGCGCCAGCAGCCAAGCTGGGGGGGATGAGCAGTTCTTC.

The chain links TRBV12-3 or TRBV12-4 to TRBJ1-1; TRBD1 matches 7 bases. The J segment lost 8 bases and the V segment lost 5 bases, leaving 8 bases of the junction unmatched. CDR3 length: 13 residues. The CDR3 DNA reads TGTGCCAGCAGTAGGAGGTTGGGACAGGAAGCTTTCTTT. Amino acids: CASSRRLGQEAFF.